This section outlines one TCR beta chain sequence together with its context. Then a second PCR, running roughly 6 to 11 cycles, was carried out with a sample-barcoded 5' primer and a J-beta primer mix. TCRdb re-called the 5' RACE reads with MiXCR, one entry per CDR3 protein. This sample has about 780,000 distinct CDR3 sequences, with more than 25% found just once. The CDR3 consists of 17 residues. Per the germline V gene, CDR1 is PRHDT and CDR2 is FYEKMQ (reference sequence). V was cut by 1 base and J by 0 bases, with 16 bases left in between. This sample stems from a study of blood T cells in healthy people across ages. The sample was also reused in another study, on T cells of mothers and their children.

This clonotype was sampled from a boy younger than 18 in good health. What was sequenced was blood. The chain uses TRBV13 and TRBJ2-7, with a weak D call TRBD2 (6 bases). The CDR3 spells CASSLDRGGFSSYEQYF. As DNA, the CDR3 is TGTGCCAGCAGCTTAGACCGTGGGGGGTTCAGCTCCTACGAGCAGTACTTC.